This T cell receptor (beta chain) was identified in a study of tumor-infiltrating lymphocytes in primary liver carcinoma. The germline V gene encodes CDR1 LGHNA and CDR2 YSLEER. This CDR3 has 16 residues. Co-extraction of RNA and DNA was performed on roughly 20-34 mg of unsorted bulk tissue. Without exception, tumor samples held over 75% viable tumor cells. In regard to this clonotype: The CDR3 does not close with the conserved phenylalanine or tryptophan, likely indicating a read error.

Researchers generated TCR beta cDNA from approximately 0.55 ug of total RNA, relying on a constant-region primer. Sequencing libraries for TCR beta derived from three nested multiplex PCR rounds that used slightly modified ARM-PCR. Forward primers for TRBV1-TRBV30 and a C-beta reverse primer served the first two PCR rounds, at around 9 cycles each. TCRdb fed the multiplex PCR reads into MiXCR, producing one record per CDR3 protein. This table holds about 110,000 distinct CDR3 sequences, about four fifths found once. The receptor was isolated from a middle-aged man with primary liver carcinoma and hepatitis B virus infection. The chain couples TRBV4-3 to TRBJ1-6, with 10 bases lining up with TRBD1. What was sequenced was liver tumor tissue from sampling region 3. Subset indicated: tumor region T3, left-lateral pole. This CDR3 reads CVSNSWDRGRKSPLHS. The CDR3 DNA reads TGCGTCAGCAACTCCTGGGACAGGGGAAGGAAATCACCCCTCCACTCT.